This T cell receptor beta chain was profiled in a study of blood T cells in healthy people across ages. Study-level points and caveats: As naive T cell percentage varied, TCR beta diversity correlated strongly with it. Whereas aged donors had fewer naive CD4+ cells, long-lived donors had more of them and higher diversity.

This CDR3 spans 16 amino acids. CDR1 is MGHDK, CDR2 SYGVNS, per germline. V was clipped by 6 bases and J by 6 bases, with 22 bases between them. In terms of origin and age, donors were healthy Caucasian individuals from Russia aged about 6 to 90. As regards this clonotype: Its antigen remains unidentified.

Combining a sample-barcoded 5' primer with a J-beta primer mix, a second PCR ran for 7 to 11 cycles. Individual samples furnished no less than 2.5 million CDR3-containing paired-end reads apiece. TCRdb re-called the 5' RACE reads through MiXCR, storing one row per CDR3 protein. Of around 780,000 distinct CDR3 sequences listed, around 50% are singletons. The chain combines TRBV25-1 with TRBJ2-3, with D perhaps matching TRBD1 or TRBD2 (5 bases each). The receptor's source is a middle-aged man in good health. What was sequenced was blood. The CDR3 nucleotides read TGTGCCAGCAGGGGGGTCCTAGTGAGTCGCGGGGATACGCAGTATTTT. Translation gives CASRGVLVSRGDTQYF.